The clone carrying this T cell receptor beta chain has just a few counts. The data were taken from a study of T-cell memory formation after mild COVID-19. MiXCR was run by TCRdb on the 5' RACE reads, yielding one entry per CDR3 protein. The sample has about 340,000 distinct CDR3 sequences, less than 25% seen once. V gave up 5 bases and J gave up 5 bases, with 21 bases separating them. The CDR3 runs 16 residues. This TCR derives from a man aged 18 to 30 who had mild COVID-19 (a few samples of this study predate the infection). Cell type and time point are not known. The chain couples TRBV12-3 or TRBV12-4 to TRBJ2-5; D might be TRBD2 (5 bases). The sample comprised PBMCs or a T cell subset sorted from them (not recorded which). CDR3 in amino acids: CASSLLGIVGRETQYF. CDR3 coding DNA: TGTGCCAGCAGTCTCCTCGGGATCGTGGGTAGGGAGACCCAGTACTTC.